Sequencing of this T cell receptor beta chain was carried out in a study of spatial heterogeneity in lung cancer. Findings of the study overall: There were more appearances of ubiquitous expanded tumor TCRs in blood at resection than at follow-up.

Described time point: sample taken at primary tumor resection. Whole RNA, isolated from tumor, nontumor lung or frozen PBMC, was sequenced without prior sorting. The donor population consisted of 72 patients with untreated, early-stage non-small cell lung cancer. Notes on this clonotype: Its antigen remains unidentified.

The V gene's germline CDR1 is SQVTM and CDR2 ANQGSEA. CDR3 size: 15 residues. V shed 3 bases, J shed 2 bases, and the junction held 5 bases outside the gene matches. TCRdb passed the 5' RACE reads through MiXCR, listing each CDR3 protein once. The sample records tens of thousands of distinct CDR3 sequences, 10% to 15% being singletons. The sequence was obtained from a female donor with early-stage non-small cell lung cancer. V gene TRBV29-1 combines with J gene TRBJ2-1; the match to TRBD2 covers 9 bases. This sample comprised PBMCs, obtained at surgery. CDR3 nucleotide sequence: TGCAGCGTTGACCGAGCGGGGGGTACCTACAATGAGCAGTTCTTC. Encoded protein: CSVDRAGGTYNEQFF.